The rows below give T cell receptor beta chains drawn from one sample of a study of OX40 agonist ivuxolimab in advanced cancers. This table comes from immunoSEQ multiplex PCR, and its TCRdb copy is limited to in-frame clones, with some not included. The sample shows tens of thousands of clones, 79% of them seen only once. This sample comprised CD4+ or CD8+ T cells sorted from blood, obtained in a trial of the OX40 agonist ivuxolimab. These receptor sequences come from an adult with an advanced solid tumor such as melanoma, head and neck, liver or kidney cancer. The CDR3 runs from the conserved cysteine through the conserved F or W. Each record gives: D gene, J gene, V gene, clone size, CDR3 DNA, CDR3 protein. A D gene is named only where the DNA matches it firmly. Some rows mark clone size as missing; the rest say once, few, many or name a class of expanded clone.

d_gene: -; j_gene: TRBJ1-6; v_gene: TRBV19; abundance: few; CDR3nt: TGTGCCAGTAGCTCTACACTTGCCTCCTATAATTCACCCCTCCACTTT; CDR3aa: CASSSTLASYNSPLHF
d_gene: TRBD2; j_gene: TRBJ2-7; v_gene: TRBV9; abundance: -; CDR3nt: TGTGCCAGCAGCGTAGCTCCGGGAGGCTATTACGAGCAGTACTTC; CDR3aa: CASSVAPGGYYEQYF
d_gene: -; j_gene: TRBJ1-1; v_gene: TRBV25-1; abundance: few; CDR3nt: TGTGCCAGCAGTGAATATCCAGGGACGAACACTGAAGCTTTCTTT; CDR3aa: CASSEYPGTNTEAFF
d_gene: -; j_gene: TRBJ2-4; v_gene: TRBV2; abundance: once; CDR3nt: TGTGCCAGCACGGTGGAAAAGGGCAAAAACATTCAGTACTTC; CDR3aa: CASTVEKGKNIQYF
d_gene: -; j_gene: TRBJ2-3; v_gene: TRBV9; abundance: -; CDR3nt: TGTGCCAGCAACTGGGGCACAGATACGCAGTATTTT; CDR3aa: CASNWGTDTQYF
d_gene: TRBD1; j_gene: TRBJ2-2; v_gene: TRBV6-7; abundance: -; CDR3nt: TGTGCCAGCAGTCCCGGCCAAAACGGGACAGACACCGGGGAGCTGTTTTTT; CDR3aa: CASSPGQNGTDTGELFF
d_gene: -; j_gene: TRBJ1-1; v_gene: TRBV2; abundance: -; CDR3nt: TGTGCCAGCAGTGAAGCGCAGGGTCGTGGCACTGAAGCTTTCTTT; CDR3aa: CASSEAQGRGTEAFF
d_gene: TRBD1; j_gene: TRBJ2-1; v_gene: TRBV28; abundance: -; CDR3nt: TGTGCCAGCAGAACCGGACAGGGAAGGTACAATGAGCAGTTCTTC; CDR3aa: CASRTGQGRYNEQFF
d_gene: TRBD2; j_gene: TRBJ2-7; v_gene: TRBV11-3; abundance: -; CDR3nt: TGTGCCAGCAGCCCGGGGGGTGAGCAGTACTTC; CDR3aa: CASSPGGEQYF
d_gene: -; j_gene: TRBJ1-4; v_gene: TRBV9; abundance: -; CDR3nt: TGTGCCAGCAGTGAGGTACAGGGAGAAAAACTGTTTTTT; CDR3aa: CASSEVQGEKLFF
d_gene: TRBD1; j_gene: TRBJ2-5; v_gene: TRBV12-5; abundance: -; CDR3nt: TGTGCTAGTGGAAAGGGACAGACCCAAGAGACCCAGTACTTC; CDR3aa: CASGKGQTQETQYF
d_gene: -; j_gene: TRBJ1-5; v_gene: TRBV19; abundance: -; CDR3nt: TGTGCCAGTAGTATAGCACTCAGCAATCAGCCCCAGCATTTT; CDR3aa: CASSIALSNQPQHF
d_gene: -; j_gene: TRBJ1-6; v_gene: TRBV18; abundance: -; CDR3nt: TGTGCCAGCTCACATCTGAAAGGGACCAGCGATTCACCCCTCCACTTT; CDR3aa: CASSHLKGTSDSPLHF
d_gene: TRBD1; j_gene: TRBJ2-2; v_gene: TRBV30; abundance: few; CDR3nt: TGTGCCCGGCCAGCGGGGACAGGGGCAATCGGGGAGCTGTTTTTT; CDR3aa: CARPAGTGAIGELFF
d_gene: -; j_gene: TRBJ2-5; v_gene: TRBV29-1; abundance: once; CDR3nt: TGCAGCGTTGAGGGGGAAGAGGAGACCCAGTACTTC; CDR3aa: CSVEGEEETQYF
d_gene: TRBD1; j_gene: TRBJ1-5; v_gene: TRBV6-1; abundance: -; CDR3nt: TGTGCCAGCACCAAGGGGGCAGGGAATTACCAGCCCCAGCATTTT; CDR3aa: CASTKGAGNYQPQHF
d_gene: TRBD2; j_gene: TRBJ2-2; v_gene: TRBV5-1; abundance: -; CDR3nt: TGCGCCAGCAGCTTCTCTAGCGGGGGCCCCAACACCGGGGAGCTGTTTTTT; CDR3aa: CASSFSSGGPNTGELFF
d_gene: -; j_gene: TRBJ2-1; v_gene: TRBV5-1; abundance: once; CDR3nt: TGCGCCAGCAGCTTACCGGGGCCCCGGGGTGAGCAGTTCTTC; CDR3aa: CASSLPGPRGEQFF
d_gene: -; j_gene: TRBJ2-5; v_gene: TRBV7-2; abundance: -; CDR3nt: TGTGCCAGCAGCTATCCTACTGGGACGGACAAAGCCCAGTACTTC; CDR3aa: CASSYPTGTDKAQYF
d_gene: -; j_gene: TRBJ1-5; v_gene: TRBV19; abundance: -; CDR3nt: TGTGCCAGTAGTATAATGATAAATAGCAATCAGCCCCAGCATTTT; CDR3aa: CASSIMINSNQPQHF
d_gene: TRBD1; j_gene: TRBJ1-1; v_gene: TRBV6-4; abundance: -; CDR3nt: TGTGCCAGCAGAGGACAGGGCCAGGGTGGCAACACTGAAGCTTTCTTT; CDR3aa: CASRGQGQGGNTEAFF
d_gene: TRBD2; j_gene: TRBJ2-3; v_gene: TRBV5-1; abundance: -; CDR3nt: TGCGCCAGCAGCTTCAGCGGGGGGTACACAGATACGCAGTATTTT; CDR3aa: CASSFSGGYTDTQYF
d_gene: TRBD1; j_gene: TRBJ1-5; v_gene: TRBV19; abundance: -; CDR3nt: TGTGCCAGTAGTCCACCCCTTGGGACAGTTAATAGCAATCAGCCCCAGCATTTT; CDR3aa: CASSPPLGTVNSNQPQHF
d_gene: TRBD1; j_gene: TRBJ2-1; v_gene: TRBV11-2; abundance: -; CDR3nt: TGTGCCAGCAGCTTAGAAGGATGGGACAGGGAGCAGTTCTTC; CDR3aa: CASSLEGWDREQFF
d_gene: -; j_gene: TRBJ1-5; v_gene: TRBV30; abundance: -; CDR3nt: TGTGCCTGGAGTGTACCCGATGCGGGGAATCAGCCCCAGCATTTT; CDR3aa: CAWSVPDAGNQPQHF
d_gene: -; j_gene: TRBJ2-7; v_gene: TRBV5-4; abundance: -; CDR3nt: TGTGCCAGCAGCTTGAGGCAGACTTCCTACGAGCAGTACTTC; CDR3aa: CASSLRQTSYEQYF
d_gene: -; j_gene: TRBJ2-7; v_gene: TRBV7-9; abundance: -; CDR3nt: TGTGCCAGCAGCTTAGACTACGAGCAGTACTTC; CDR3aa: CASSLDYEQYF
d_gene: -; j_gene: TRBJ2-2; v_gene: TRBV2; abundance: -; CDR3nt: TGTGCCGGAAACCGGGACTCTAACACCGGGGAGCTGTTTTTT; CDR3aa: CAGNRDSNTGELFF
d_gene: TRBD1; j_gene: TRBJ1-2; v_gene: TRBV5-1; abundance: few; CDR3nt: TGCGCCAGCGCGATCACAGGGGGCTATGGCTACACCTTC; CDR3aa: CASAITGGYGYTF
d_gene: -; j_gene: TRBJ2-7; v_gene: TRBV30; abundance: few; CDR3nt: TGTGCCTGGAGTACAGGGTTCTCCTACGAGCAGTACTTC; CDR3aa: CAWSTGFSYEQYF
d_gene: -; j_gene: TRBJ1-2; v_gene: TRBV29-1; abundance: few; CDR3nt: TGCAGCGTTGTGGGGAAACAGGGAATGGCTTATGGCTACACCTTC; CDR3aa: CSVVGKQGMAYGYTF
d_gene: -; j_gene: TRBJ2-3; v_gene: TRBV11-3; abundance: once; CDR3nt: TGTGCCAGCAGCGACCGGCGGGTAAATACAGATACGCAGTATTTT; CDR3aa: CASSDRRVNTDTQYF
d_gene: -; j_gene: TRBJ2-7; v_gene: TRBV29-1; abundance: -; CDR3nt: TGCAGCGTCCTTACCCGGGACTCTCCCTACGAGCAGTACTTC; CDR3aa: CSVLTRDSPYEQYF
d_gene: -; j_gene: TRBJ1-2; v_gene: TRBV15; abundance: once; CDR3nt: TGTGCCACCAGCAGCGCGGGAAAAAGGAACTATGGCTACACCTTC; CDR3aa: CATSSAGKRNYGYTF
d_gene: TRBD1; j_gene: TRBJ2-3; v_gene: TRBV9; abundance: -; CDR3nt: TGTGCCAGCAGCGTCGAGGGAGACACAGGGGTCGATACGCAGTATTTT; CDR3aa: CASSVEGDTGVDTQYF
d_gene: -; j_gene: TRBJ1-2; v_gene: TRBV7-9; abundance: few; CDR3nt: TGTGCCAGCAGCTTGGGCCCCGGGCCTGGCTACACCTTC; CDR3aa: CASSLGPGPGYTF
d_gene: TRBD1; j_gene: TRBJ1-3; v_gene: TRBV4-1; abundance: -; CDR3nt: TGCGCCAGCAGCAACAGGGGATCTGGAAACACCATATATTTT; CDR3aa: CASSNRGSGNTIYF